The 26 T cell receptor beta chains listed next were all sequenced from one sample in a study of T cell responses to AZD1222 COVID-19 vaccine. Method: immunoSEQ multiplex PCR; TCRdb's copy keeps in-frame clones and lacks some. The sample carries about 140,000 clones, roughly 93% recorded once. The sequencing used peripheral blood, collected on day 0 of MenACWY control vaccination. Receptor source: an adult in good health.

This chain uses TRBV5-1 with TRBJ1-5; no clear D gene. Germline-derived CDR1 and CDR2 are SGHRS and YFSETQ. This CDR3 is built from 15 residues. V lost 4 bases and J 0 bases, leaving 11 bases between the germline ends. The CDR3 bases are TGCGCCAGCAGCCCGGCCCCTTATAGCAATCAGCCCCAGCATTTT. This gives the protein CASSPAPYSNQPQHF.

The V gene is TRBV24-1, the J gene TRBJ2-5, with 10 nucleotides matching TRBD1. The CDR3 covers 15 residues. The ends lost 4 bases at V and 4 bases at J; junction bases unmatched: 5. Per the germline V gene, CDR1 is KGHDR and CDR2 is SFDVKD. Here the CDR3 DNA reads TGTGCCACCAGTGAGGCGACAGGGGGCCGAGAGACCCAGTACTTC. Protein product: CATSEATGGRETQYF.

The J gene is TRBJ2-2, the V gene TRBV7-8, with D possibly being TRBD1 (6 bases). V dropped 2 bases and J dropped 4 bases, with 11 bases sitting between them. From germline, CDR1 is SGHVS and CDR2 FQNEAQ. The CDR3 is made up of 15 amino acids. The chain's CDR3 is CASSLSQGPTGELFF. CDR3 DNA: TGTGCCAGCAGCTTATCACAGGGTCCCACCGGGGAGCTGTTTTTT. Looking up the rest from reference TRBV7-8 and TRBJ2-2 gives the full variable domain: GAGVSQSPRYKVAKRGQDVALRCDPISGHVSLFWYQQALGQGPEFLTYFQNEAQLDKSGLPSDRFFAERPEGSVSTLKIQRTQQEDSAVYLCASSLSQGPTGELFFGEGSRLTVL.

The CDR3 is CASSRRTSAHNEQFF. DNA for the CDR3: TGTGCCAGCAGCCGGCGGACTTCCGCTCACAATGAGCAGTTCTTC. The J gene is TRBJ2-1, the V gene TRBV13, with D possibly TRBD2 on 5 matching bases. The CDR3 loop spans 15 amino acids. Germline V gene sequence: CDR1 PRHDT, CDR2 FYEKMQ (reference sequence). V was trimmed by 5 bases and J by 5 bases, leaving 16 bases between them.

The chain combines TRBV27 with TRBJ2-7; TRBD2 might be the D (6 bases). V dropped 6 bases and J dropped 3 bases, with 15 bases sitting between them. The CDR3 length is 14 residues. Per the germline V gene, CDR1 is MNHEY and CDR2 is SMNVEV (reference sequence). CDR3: CASSPEGQVYEQYF. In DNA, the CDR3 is TGTGCCAGCAGCCCGGAGGGGCAGGTCTACGAGCAGTACTTC.

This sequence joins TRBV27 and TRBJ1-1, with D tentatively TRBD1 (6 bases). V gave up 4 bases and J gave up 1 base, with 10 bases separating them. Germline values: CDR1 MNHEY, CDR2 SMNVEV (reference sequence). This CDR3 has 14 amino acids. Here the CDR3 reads CASSYGRGNTEAFF. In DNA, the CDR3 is TGTGCCAGCAGTTATGGCAGGGGGAACACTGAAGCTTTCTTT.

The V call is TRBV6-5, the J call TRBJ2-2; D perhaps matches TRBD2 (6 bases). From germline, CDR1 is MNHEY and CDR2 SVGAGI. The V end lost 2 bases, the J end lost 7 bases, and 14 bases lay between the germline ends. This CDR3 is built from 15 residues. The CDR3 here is CASSYVGPGGGELFF. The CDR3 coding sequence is TGTGCCAGCAGTTACGTGGGACCCGGGGGCGGGGAGCTGTTTTTT.

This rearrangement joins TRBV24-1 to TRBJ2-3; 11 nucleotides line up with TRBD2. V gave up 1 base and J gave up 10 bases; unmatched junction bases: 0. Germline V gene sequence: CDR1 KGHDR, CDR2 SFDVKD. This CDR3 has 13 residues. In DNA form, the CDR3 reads TGTGCCACCAGTGATTTTAGCGGGAGGGCGCAGTATTTT. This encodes CATSDFSGRAQYF.

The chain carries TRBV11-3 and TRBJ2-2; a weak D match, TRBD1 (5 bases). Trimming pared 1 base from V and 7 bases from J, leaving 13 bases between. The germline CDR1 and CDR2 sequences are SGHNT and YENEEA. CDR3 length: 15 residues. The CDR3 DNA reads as TGTGCCAGCAGCTTAGGACGGCAGGGCCACGGGGAGCTGTTTTTT. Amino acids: CASSLGRQGHGELFF.

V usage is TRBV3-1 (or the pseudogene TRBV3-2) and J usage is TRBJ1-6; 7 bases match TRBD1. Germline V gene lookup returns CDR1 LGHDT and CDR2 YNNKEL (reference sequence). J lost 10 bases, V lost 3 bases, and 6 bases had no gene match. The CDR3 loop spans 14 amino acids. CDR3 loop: CASSHSGGQSPLHF. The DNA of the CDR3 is TGTGCCAGCAGCCATTCAGGGGGTCAGTCACCCCTCCACTTT.

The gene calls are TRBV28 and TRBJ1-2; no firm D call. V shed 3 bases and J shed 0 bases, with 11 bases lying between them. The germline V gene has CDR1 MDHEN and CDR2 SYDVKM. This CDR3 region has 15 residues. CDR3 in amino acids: CASSFYRGPNYGYTF. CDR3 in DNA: TGTGCCAGCAGTTTTTATCGGGGTCCTAACTATGGCTACACCTTC.

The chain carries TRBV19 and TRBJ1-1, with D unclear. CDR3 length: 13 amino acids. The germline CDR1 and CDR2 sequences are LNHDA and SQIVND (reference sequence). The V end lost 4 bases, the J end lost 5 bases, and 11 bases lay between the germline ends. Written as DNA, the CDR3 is TGTGCCAGTAGTACCCGCCCGAGGACTGAAGCTTTCTTT. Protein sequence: CASSTRPRTEAFF.

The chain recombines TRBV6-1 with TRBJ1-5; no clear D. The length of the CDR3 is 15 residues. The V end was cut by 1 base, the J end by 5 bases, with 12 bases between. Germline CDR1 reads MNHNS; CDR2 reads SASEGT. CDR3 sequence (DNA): TGTGCCAGCAGTGAAGACGGGCGGGCTGATCAGCCCCAGCATTTT. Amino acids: CASSEDGRADQPQHF.

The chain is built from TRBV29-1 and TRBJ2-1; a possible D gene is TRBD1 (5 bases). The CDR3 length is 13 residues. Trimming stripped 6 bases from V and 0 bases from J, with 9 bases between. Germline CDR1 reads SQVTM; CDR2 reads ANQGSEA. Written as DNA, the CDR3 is TGCAGCGTGTTGCAGGGCTCCTACAATGAGCAGTTCTTC. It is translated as CSVLQGSYNEQFF.

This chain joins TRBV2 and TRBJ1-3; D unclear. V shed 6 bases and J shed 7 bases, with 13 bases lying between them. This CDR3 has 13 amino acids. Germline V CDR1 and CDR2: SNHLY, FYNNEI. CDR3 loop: CASSEGRGNTIYF. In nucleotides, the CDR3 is TGTGCCAGCAGCGAGGGCCGAGGGAACACCATATATTTT.

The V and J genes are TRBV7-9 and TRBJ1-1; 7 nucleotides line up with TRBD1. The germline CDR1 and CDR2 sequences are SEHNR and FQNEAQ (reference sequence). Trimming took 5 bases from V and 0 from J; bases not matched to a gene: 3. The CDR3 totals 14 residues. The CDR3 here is CASSPGQLNTEAFF. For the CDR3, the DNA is TGTGCCAGCAGCCCGGGACAGCTGAACACTGAAGCTTTCTTT.

DNA for the CDR3: TGTGCCAGCAGTTTCCTCACAGATACGCAGTATTTT. Its protein product is CASSFLTDTQYF. J is TRBJ2-3 and V is TRBV2; the D is unclear. Germline loops: CDR1 SNHLY, CDR2 FYNNEI. Between the trimmed V and J ends, which lost 5 bases and 2 bases, there was a span of 5 bases. The CDR3 totals 12 residues. Together with reference TRBV2 and TRBJ2-3, the CDR3 gives the full variable domain: EPEVTQTPSHQVTQMGQEVILRCVPISNHLYFYWYRQILGQKVEFLVSFYNNEISEKSEIFDDQFSVERPDGSNFTLKIRSTKLEDSAMYFCASSFLTDTQYFGPGTRLTVL.

The CDR3 loop reads CASSYSRYEQYF. In DNA form, the CDR3 reads TGTGCCAGCAGTTACTCGAGGTACGAGCAGTACTTC. V and J are TRBV6-2 or TRBV6-3 and TRBJ2-7; no clear D gene. In germline, CDR1 is MNHEY, CDR2 SVGEGT. Trimming left V 0 bases short and J 4 bases short, with 4 bases between. The CDR3 runs 12 residues.

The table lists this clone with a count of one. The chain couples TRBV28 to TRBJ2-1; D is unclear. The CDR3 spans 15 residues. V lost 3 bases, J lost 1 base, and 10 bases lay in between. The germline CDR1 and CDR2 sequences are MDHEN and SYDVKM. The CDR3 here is CASSLGYQSYNEQFF. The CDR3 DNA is TGTGCCAGCAGTTTGGGCTACCAGTCCTACAATGAGCAGTTCTTC.

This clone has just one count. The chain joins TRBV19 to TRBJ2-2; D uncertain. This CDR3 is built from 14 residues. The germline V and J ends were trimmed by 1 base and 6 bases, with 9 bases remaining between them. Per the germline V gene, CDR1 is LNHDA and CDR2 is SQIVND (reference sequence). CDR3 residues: CASSIVNTAGELFF. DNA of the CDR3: TGTGCCAGTAGTATAGTAAATACTGCCGGGGAGCTGTTTTTT.

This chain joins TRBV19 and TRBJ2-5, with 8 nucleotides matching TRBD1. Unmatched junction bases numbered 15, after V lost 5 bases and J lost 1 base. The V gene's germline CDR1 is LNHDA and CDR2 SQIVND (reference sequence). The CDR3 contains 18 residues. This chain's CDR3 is CASSVSGTGRGIQETQYF. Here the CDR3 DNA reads TGTGCCAGTAGTGTCTCCGGGACAGGTCGGGGGATCCAAGAGACCCAGTACTTC.

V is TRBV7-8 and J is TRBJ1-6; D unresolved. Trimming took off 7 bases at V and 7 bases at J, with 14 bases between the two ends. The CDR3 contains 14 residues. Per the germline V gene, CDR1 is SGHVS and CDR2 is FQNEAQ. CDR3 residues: CASTPPGSNSPLHF. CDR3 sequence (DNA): TGTGCCAGCACCCCCCCAGGATCAAATTCACCCCTCCACTTT.

CDR3 nucleotides: TGTGCCAGCAGACTGGGGAGGGCGGGGGAGCAGTACTTC. Amino acid sequence: CASRLGRAGEQYF. This sequence joins TRBV28 and TRBJ2-7; TRBD2 aligns across 7 bases. In germline, CDR1 is MDHEN, CDR2 SYDVKM. The CDR3 spans 13 residues. With 6 bases clipped from V and 7 bases from J, the junction kept 9 bases outside the gene matches.

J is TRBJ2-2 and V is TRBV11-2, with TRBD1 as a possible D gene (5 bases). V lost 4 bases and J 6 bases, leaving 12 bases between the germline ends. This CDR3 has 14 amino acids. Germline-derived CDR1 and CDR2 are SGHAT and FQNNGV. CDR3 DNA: TGTGCCAGCAGCTCCAGGGTTGACGCCGGGGAGCTGTTTTTT. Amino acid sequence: CASSSRVDAGELFF.

Here the CDR3 reads CAWTGLGTEAFF. The CDR3 DNA is TGTGCCTGGACAGGGTTAGGCACTGAAGCTTTCTTT. This chain connects TRBV30 to TRBJ1-1; D might be TRBD1 (5 bases). V was cut by 4 bases and J by 4 bases, with 10 bases left in between. The CDR3 has 12 residues. Germline-derived CDR1 and CDR2 are GTSNPN and SVGIG (reference sequence).

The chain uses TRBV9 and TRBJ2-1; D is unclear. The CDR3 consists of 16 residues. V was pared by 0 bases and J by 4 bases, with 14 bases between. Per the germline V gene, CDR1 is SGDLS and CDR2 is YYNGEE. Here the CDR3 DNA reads TGTGCCAGCAGCGTAGAGTTCGGGCAGATTTACAATGAGCAGTTCTTC. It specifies CASSVEFGQIYNEQFF.